The 25 T cell receptor beta chains below come from one sample, sequenced in a study of T-cell reconstitution after alpha-beta-depleted transplantation in children. The TCRbeta library was prepared with unique molecular identifiers. TCRdb re-derived calls from the PCR reads in MiXCR, one entry per CDR3 protein. Altogether fewer than 750,000 distinct CDR3 sequences are present, 20% to 30% being singletons, with the ten largest covering approximately 39%. The starting material was PBMCs, obtained before TCRalphabeta/CD19-depleted stem cell transplant. The source is a boy under two years old with Wiskott-Aldrich syndrome, due to receive a stem cell transplant.

The V gene is TRBV6-2 or TRBV6-3, the J gene TRBJ2-7; tentatively, D is TRBD1 (5 bases). Trimming removed 7 bases at V and 1 base at J, with 14 bases between. The germline V gene has CDR1 MNHEY and CDR2 SVGEGT. The CDR3 totals 14 residues. The CDR3 here is CASTRDSTSYEQYF. In DNA, the CDR3 is TGTGCCAGCACCAGGGATTCCACTTCCTACGAGCAGTACTTC.

Many counts were recorded for this clonotype. The chain couples TRBV11-2 to TRBJ2-3; the D is unclear. V shed 4 bases and J shed 5 bases, with 7 bases lying between them. CDR3 length: 12 amino acids. In germline, CDR1 is SGHAT, CDR2 FQNNGV. The CDR3: CASSYLGDTQYF. Here the CDR3 DNA reads TGTGCCAGCAGCTATTTAGGAGATACGCAGTATTTT. The variable domain in full, completed from reference TRBV11-2 and TRBJ2-3, reads EAGVAQSPRYKIIEKRQSVAFWCNPISGHATLYWYQQILGQGPKLLIQFQNNGVVDDSQLPKDRFSAERLKGVDSTLKIQPAKLEDSAVYLCASSYLGDTQYFGPGTRLTVL.

The rearrangement joins TRBV5-1 to TRBJ2-1; D may be TRBD2 (6 bases). This CDR3 comprises 16 residues. The V and J ends lost 4 bases and 4 bases respectively, with 18 bases between them. Germline assignment: CDR1 SGHRS and CDR2 YFSETQ. The CDR3 spells CASSPRGSGYYNEQFF. CDR3 coding DNA: TGCGCCAGCAGCCCCCGGGGGAGCGGATATTACAATGAGCAGTTCTTC.

The V call is TRBV21-1, the J call TRBJ2-3. TRBV21-1 represents a pseudogene. The length of the CDR3 is 15 residues. CDR3 sequence: CASSKLAGKTDTQYF. In DNA, the CDR3 is TGTGCCAGCAGCAAACTGGCTGGGAAGACAGATACGCAGTATTTT.

The sample holds a few counts of this clonotype. The J gene is TRBJ1-3, the V gene TRBV12-3 or TRBV12-4; perhaps TRBD1 as D (6 bases). CDR3 length: 15 residues. V was trimmed by 6 bases and J by 4 bases, leaving 16 bases between them. This chain's CDR3 is CASSTETGSGNTIYF. CDR3 DNA sequence: TGTGCCAGCAGCACCGAGACAGGCTCCGGAAACACCATATATTTT.

The chain employs TRBV28 and TRBJ2-7; 7 bases map to TRBD1. Germline values: CDR1 MDHEN, CDR2 SYDVKM. V gave up 5 bases and J gave up 7 bases; unmatched junction bases: 14. This CDR3 contains 15 residues. Here the CDR3 DNA reads TGTGCCAGCAGTAGGACAGGTCGCCTCTCTAGTGAGCAGTACTTC. Its translation is CASSRTGRLSSEQYF.

This clonotype was picked up a small number of times. The gene calls are TRBV5-1 and TRBJ2-7, with 9 bases fitting TRBD2. The J segment lost 3 bases and the V segment lost 4 bases, leaving 5 bases of the junction unmatched. The CDR3 is 14 residues long. CDR1 and CDR2 (germline): SGHRS, YFSETQ. CDR3 coding DNA: TGCGCCAGCAGCGGTCTAGCGGGGATCTACGAGCAGTACTTC. This codes for CASSGLAGIYEQYF.

Only a few counts were recorded for this clonotype. This chain connects TRBV5-1 to TRBJ2-7; TRBD2 matches at 8 bases. This CDR3 contains 15 residues. V was pared by 2 bases and J by 0 bases, with 4 bases of the junction left unmatched. Germline lookup yields CDR1 SGHRS and CDR2 YFSETQ. CDR3 sequence reads: CASSLTSGYSYEQYF. CDR3 DNA: TGCGCCAGCAGCTTAACTAGCGGATACTCCTACGAGCAGTACTTC.

A note on this clonotype: The junction differs from germline at one of its ends, possibly a read error. The CDR3 here is CACRKLRSDTQYF. The CDR3 nucleotides are TGTGCCTGCAGGAAATTAAGATCGGATACGCAGTATTTT. The chain recombines TRBV12-3 or TRBV12-4 with TRBJ2-3; D uncertain. The CDR3 is 13 residues long.

The gene calls are TRBV20-1 and TRBJ1-1; weak D call: TRBD1 (6 bases). V was clipped by 6 bases and J by 4 bases, with 15 bases between them. The CDR3 sequence is 13 residues long. Germline V gene data show CDR1 as DFQATT and CDR2 as SNEGSKA (reference sequence). CDR3 bases: TGCAGTGCCAACTCAGGGGCGGGCACTGAAGCTTTCTTT. Amino acid sequence: CSANSGAGTEAFF.

This clonotype was seen only a few times. This chain links TRBV7-6 with TRBJ2-7; D gene uncertain. The V end lost 0 bases, the J end lost 6 bases, and 9 bases lay between the germline ends. The germline gives CDR1 SGHVS, CDR2 FNYEAQ. This CDR3 has 13 amino acids. The CDR3 protein is CASSLAGFAEQYF. Written as DNA, the CDR3 is TGTGCCAGCAGCTTAGCCGGTTTCGCCGAGCAGTACTTC. Complete variable domain (other parts from reference TRBV7-6 and TRBJ2-7): GAGVSQSPRYKVTKRGQDVALRCDPISGHVSLYWYRQALGQGPEFLTYFNYEAQQDKSGLPNDRFSAERPEGSISTLTIQRTEQRDSAMYRCASSLAGFAEQYFGPGTRLTVT.

The table lists this clonotype with many counts. V and J are TRBV7-8 and TRBJ2-1; D may be TRBD2 (5 bases). The V gene's germline CDR1 is SGHVS and CDR2 FQNEAQ. The CDR3 runs 13 residues. V dropped 5 bases and J dropped 4 bases, with 9 bases sitting between them. For the CDR3, the DNA is TGTGCCAGCAGCAGGACTGTATACAATGAGCAGTTCTTC. Amino acids: CASSRTVYNEQFF.

This rearrangement joins TRBV28 to TRBJ1-2; D gene unclear. V gave up 5 bases and J gave up 4 bases, with 5 bases separating them. This CDR3 has 11 residues. Germline V gene sequence: CDR1 MDHEN, CDR2 SYDVKM. The CDR3: CASSTPYGYTF. CDR3 sequence (DNA): TGTGCCAGCAGTACCCCCTATGGCTACACCTTC.

The J gene is TRBJ2-1, the V gene TRBV28; D is perhaps TRBD2 (5 bases). The CDR3 totals 15 residues. V shed 5 bases and J shed 5 bases, with 16 bases lying between them. Germline CDR1 MDHEN, CDR2 SYDVKM. CDR3 DNA sequence: TGTGCCAGCAGTCCGGGTTTACCGAGGGACAATGAGCAGTTCTTC. This encodes CASSPGLPRDNEQFF.

This clonotype has a handful of counts. This sequence joins TRBV6-6 and TRBJ1-5; no clear D gene. Trimming removed 6 bases from V and 1 base from J, with 7 bases in between. The CDR3 is 13 amino acids. Germline V lookup: CDR1 MNHNY, CDR2 SVGAGI (reference sequence). In DNA, the CDR3 is TGTGCCAGCAGGGACGGGAGCAATCAGCCCCAGCATTTT. As protein: CASRDGSNQPQHF.

The chain couples TRBV18 to TRBJ2-5; D is uncertain. Germline CDR1 is KGHSH and CDR2 is LQKENI. Trimming took 2 bases from V and 5 from J, leaving 24 bases between them. The length of the CDR3 is 18 residues. Here the CDR3 DNA reads TGTGCCAGCTCACCAAGTCGACCTTCCCAGCTAACTTATGAGACCCAGTACTTC. It translates to CASSPSRPSQLTYETQYF. Together with reference TRBV18 and TRBJ2-5, the CDR3 gives the full variable domain: NAGVMQNPRHLVRRRGQEARLRCSPMKGHSHVYWYRQLPEEGLKFMVYLQKENIIDESGMPKERFSAEFPKEGPSILRIQQVVRGDSAAYFCASSPSRPSQLTYETQYFGPGTRLLVL.

The chain is built from TRBV7-9 and TRBJ2-7; TRBD1 agrees at 9 bases. Trimming removed 1 base from V and 4 bases from J; junction bases left unmatched: 11. Germline CDR1 and CDR2: SEHNR and FQNEAQ (reference sequence). The CDR3 covers 17 residues. The CDR3 spells CASSLGGGQGSLYEQYF. The CDR3 coding sequence is TGTGCCAGCAGCTTAGGGGGCGGACAGGGGAGTTTGTACGAGCAGTACTTC.

The chain couples TRBV4-1 to TRBJ2-1, with 7 bases aligning to TRBD2. The length of the CDR3 is 15 residues. With 4 bases clipped from V and 7 bases from J, the junction kept 10 bases outside the gene matches. CDR1 and CDR2 from the germline V gene are MGHRA and YSYEKL. CDR3 sequence: CASSRLAVLWNEQFF. In nucleotides, the CDR3 is TGCGCCAGCAGCCGCCTAGCGGTTCTTTGGAATGAGCAGTTCTTC.

This clonotype turned up a few times. This chain links TRBV7-9 with TRBJ1-1, with TRBD1 as a possible D gene (6 bases). The CDR3 contains 15 residues. Germline loops: CDR1 SEHNR, CDR2 FQNEAQ (reference sequence). The V end was cut by 0 bases, the J end by 6 bases, with 14 bases between. The CDR3 region has the DNA TGTGCCAGCAGCTTAGCGAGGCGGGGGCCCGCTGAAGCTTTCTTT. Protein product: CASSLARRGPAEAFF.

This chain joins TRBV28 and TRBJ1-5; 7 bases align to TRBD1. CDR3 length: 15 amino acids. From germline, CDR1 is MDHEN and CDR2 SYDVKM. V dropped 4 bases and J dropped 2; count of bases not matched to a gene: 5. The CDR3 sequence is CASSSPGQRNQPQHF. CDR3 DNA sequence: TGTGCCAGCAGTTCACCGGGACAGCGCAATCAGCCCCAGCATTTT.

The chain recombines TRBV6-1 with TRBJ2-5; the match to TRBD1 covers 8 bases. The CDR3 contains 15 residues. Germline CDR1 and CDR2: MNHNS and SASEGT. V lost 5 bases to trimming and J lost 5 bases; unmatched junction nucleotides: 10. The CDR3 is CASSPQGARRETQYF. The CDR3 bases are TGTGCCAGCAGTCCCCAGGGGGCTCGTAGGGAGACCCAGTACTTC.

This clonotype was counted between two and nine times. The chain has TRBV20-1 and TRBJ2-4; the match to TRBD1 covers 8 bases. The CDR3 is 13 residues long. Germline V gene lookup returns CDR1 DFQATT and CDR2 SNEGSKA (reference sequence). V trimming: 3 bases; J trimming: 6 bases; junction bases outside the gene matches: 4. The CDR3 region has the DNA TGCAGTGCTAGGGGACAGGTAGGAAACATTCAGTACTTC. This codes for CSARGQVGNIQYF.

This clonotype occurred a few times. V usage is TRBV5-1 and J usage is TRBJ2-5; D not resolved. CDR1 SGHRS and CDR2 YFSETQ come from the germline V gene. Trimming took 0 bases from V and 0 from J, leaving 6 bases between them. The CDR3 covers 14 residues. The CDR3 DNA is TGCGCCAGCAGCTTGGAGCCCTACCAAGAGACCCAGTACTTC. This encodes CASSLEPYQETQYF. The variable domain in full, completed from reference TRBV5-1 and TRBJ2-5, reads KAGVTQTPRYLIKTRGQQVTLSCSPISGHRSVSWYQQTPGQGLQFLFEYFSETQRNKGNFPGRFSGRQFSNSRSEMNVSTLELGDSALYLCASSLEPYQETQYFGPGTRLLVL.

The chain recombines TRBV27 with TRBJ2-2, with D possibly being TRBD1 (6 bases). Germline CDR1 reads MNHEY; CDR2 reads SMNVEV (reference sequence). The CDR3 totals 15 residues. With 8 bases removed from V and 10 bases from J, the gap between germline ends came to 23 bases. CDR3 in amino acids: CASAFQGKAYSELFF. CDR3 DNA: TGTGCCAGCGCGTTTCAGGGGAAGGCTTATTCGGAGCTGTTTTTT.

This clonotype has only a few counts. This chain links TRBV5-1 with TRBJ2-7; D possibly corresponds to TRBD1 (7 bases). The CDR3 loop spans 16 amino acids. Trimming took off 2 bases at V and 7 bases at J, with 22 bases between the two ends. From germline, CDR1 is SGHRS and CDR2 YFSETQ. CDR3 in amino acids: CASSFGRRPMTGEQYF. The DNA of the CDR3 is TGCGCCAGCAGCTTTGGGAGGCGCCCCATGACAGGGGAGCAGTACTTC.